The sequence of this TCR beta chain was determined in a study of response to subunit inactivated influenza vaccine. TCRdb processed the RT-PCR reads anew with MiXCR; each CDR3 protein has one entry. This sample yields some 800,000 distinct CDR3 sequences, of which about 20% are seen a single time; 9.5% to 13% belongs to the top ten. Concerning this clonotype itself: Its antigen is unidentified.

Study results and caveats: The authors put forward the suggestion that each seasonal influenza vaccination may bring in only a limited number of new T cells.

The starting material was PBMCs from blood, obtained about 5 days after vaccination. The TCR originated in a man between 50 and 59 years old who received an inactivated influenza vaccine.

The CDR3 region is CASSLEAGHSYNEQFF. CDR3 in DNA: TGCGCCAGCAGCTTAGAGGCGGGGCACTCCTACAATGAGCAGTTCTTC. The chain recombines TRBV5-1 with TRBJ2-1; possibly TRBD2 for D (6 bases). The germline CDR1 and CDR2 sequences are SGHRS and YFSETQ. This CDR3 is built from 16 residues. The V and J ends lost 2 bases and 0 bases respectively, with 12 bases between them.